This T cell receptor beta chain came from a study of a mutant IDH1 vaccine in newly diagnosed glioma. Study at large: Earlier care involved radiotherapy, temozolomide, or both, and the majority received both. In the visit schedule, V12 fell in week 35, while V13 fell in week 47.

Method: immunoSEQ multiplex PCR; TCRdb's copy keeps in-frame clones and lacks some. Among tens of thousands of clones listed, approximately 81% were seen once. Worth noting for this clone: Its specificity is not known.

Time point denoted: week 35, safety follow-up. The investigators gave 300 ug of mutant IDH1 20-mer peptide in each vaccine dose, together with topical imiquimod. V gave up 4 bases and J gave up 5 bases; unmatched junction bases: 4. CDR3 length equals 13 residues. Looked up from germline, CDR1 is SGHNT and CDR2 is YENEEA. Sequencing was performed on PBMCs, taken from a glioma patient whose treatment included an IDH1 peptide vaccine. This TCR was sampled from a man aged 18 to 29 with glioma. The V gene is TRBV11-3, the J gene TRBJ2-7, with TRBD1 identical over 8 bases. CDR3 in amino acids: CASSWTGNNEQYF. DNA of the CDR3: TGTGCCAGCAGCTGGACAGGGAACAACGAGCAGTACTTC.